The 12 T cell receptor beta chains given below trace back to one sample, sequenced in a study of identical twins. TCRdb redid the calling of the 5' RACE reads with MiXCR, one entry per CDR3 protein. Here the sample spans about 1.7 million distinct CDR3 sequences, more than 30% being singletons. Sequencing was carried out using cord blood. All receptors come from a newborn girl in good health.

The V and J genes are TRBV10-2 and TRBJ2-7; the match to TRBD1 covers 8 bases. CDR1 and CDR2 from the germline V gene are WSHSY and SAAADI. The V segment lost 5 bases and the J segment 4 bases; nucleotides outside the gene matches: 10. This CDR3 has 15 amino acids. The CDR3 loop reads CASSRPRQGTYEQYF. In DNA form, the CDR3 reads TGCGCCAGCAGTAGGCCGCGACAGGGGACTTACGAGCAGTACTTC.

This clonotype was detected a few times. The chain combines TRBV9 with TRBJ2-7; possible D gene TRBD1, 5 bases. The germline V gene has CDR1 SGDLS and CDR2 YYNGEE. The CDR3 extends over 14 amino acids. The V gene lost 0 bases and the J gene lost 5 bases, with 12 bases spanning the gap. CDR3 bases: TGTGCCAGCAGCGTAGGCCGAGCAGGGCACGAGCAGTACTTC. Translated: CASSVGRAGHEQYF.

This clonotype came up once. The chain couples TRBV11-2 to TRBJ2-2; D remains unclear. The CDR3 totals 14 residues. Germline CDR1 is SGHAT and CDR2 is FQNNGV. Trimming left V 2 bases short and J 5 bases short, with 9 bases between. CDR3 region: CASSLWADTGELFF. CDR3 sequence (DNA): TGTGCCAGCAGCTTATGGGCGGATACCGGGGAGCTGTTTTTT.

The sample holds a few counts of this clonotype. The CDR3 DNA follows: TGTGCCAGCAGTTTATACGAGGGTCTTGGGGAGCAGTACTTC. Translation: CASSLYEGLGEQYF. The chain recombines TRBV28 with TRBJ2-7; tentatively, D is TRBD2 (5 bases). Germline-derived CDR1 and CDR2 are MDHEN and SYDVKM. The V and J ends lost 1 base and 7 bases respectively, with 14 bases between them. The CDR3 loop spans 14 amino acids.

V and J are TRBV24-1 and TRBJ2-3, with TRBD2 matching over 11 bases. The germline gives CDR1 KGHDR, CDR2 SFDVKD. The CDR3 has 16 residues. V was pared by 3 bases and J by 5 bases, with 6 bases of the junction left unmatched. CDR3 nucleotide sequence: TGTGCCACCAGTGATGGTAGCGGGAGGGCCTTAGATACGCAGTATTTT. Its protein is CATSDGSGRALDTQYF.

This clonotype was found many times. CDR3 protein: CASSPASDTQYF. The CDR3 nucleotides are TGTGCCAGTTCCCCAGCCTCAGATACGCAGTATTTT. The chain uses TRBV27 and TRBJ2-3; D is unclear. The CDR3 is 12 residues long. V lost 9 bases and J 4 bases, leaving 11 bases between the germline ends. From germline, CDR1 is MNHEY and CDR2 SMNVEV (reference sequence).

This clonotype appeared a few times. The V call is TRBV6-5, the J call TRBJ1-1, with 10 bases fitting TRBD1. J gave up 10 bases and V 2 bases, and 10 bases lay outside the gene matches. This CDR3 is 15 amino acids long. Germline assignment: CDR1 MNHEY and CDR2 SVGAGI. The DNA for the CDR3 is TGTGCCAGCAGTTACCGCCCCTCGGACAGGGGGAGAGCTTTCTTT. This translates into CASSYRPSDRGRAFF.

Notes on this clonotype: Mismatch with germline at one junction end may stem from a read error. CDR3 nucleotides: TGTGCCAGCAGCTTGAGAGCCAAAGACATTCAGTACTTC. This sequence encodes CASSLRAKDIQYF. The chain couples TRBV5-5 to TRBJ2-4, with no clear D. CDR3 size: 13 residues. In germline, CDR1 is SGHKS, CDR2 YYEKEE (reference sequence).

This clonotype was detected only a few times. The chain uses TRBV29-1 and TRBJ2-3; TRBD2 aligns across 14 bases. The germline V gene has CDR1 SQVTM and CDR2 ANQGSEA. There are 14 residues in the CDR3. Losses at the gene ends were 5 bases for V and 6 bases for J; bases not matched to a gene: 4. CDR3 DNA sequence: TGCAGCGTTCGGACTAGCGGGAGGAGGGATACGCAGTATTTT. This translates into CSVRTSGRRDTQYF.

This chain's CDR3 is CASSYLGGKNNQPQHF. The DNA for the CDR3 is TGTGCCAGCAGTTACTTGGGGGGCAAGAACAATCAGCCCCAGCATTTT. The chain recombines TRBV6-2 or TRBV6-3 with TRBJ1-5, with D possibly matching TRBD1 (6 bases). The CDR3 is made up of 16 amino acids. V dropped 1 base and J dropped 3 bases, with 13 bases sitting between them. Germline-derived CDR1 and CDR2 are MNHEY and SVGEGT.

The rearrangement links TRBV5-6 to TRBJ2-5; the D gene is possibly TRBD2 (6 bases). The tail of the sequence fits TRBJ2-7 better, so the J call may be wrong. CDR1 is SGHDT and CDR2 is YYEEEE in the germline V gene. The CDR3 is made up of 17 amino acids. DNA for the CDR3: TGTGCCAGCAGCCAGATTATCCGGGACTCATCTATCGCCGAGCAGTACTTC. This sequence encodes CASSQIIRDSSIAEQYF.

This clonotype was counted ten times or more. The chain has TRBV7-9 and TRBJ2-4; TRBD1 is a possible D gene (6 bases). Germline-derived CDR1 and CDR2 are SEHNR and FQNEAQ (reference sequence). V was trimmed by 1 base and J by 9 bases, leaving 25 bases between them. The CDR3 is 18 amino acids. CDR3 loop: CASSLDTLHREGTFIQYF. CDR3 bases: TGTGCCAGCAGCTTAGACACCCTCCACAGGGAAGGAACATTCATTCAGTACTTC. Based on the CDR3 plus reference TRBV7-9 and TRBJ2-4, the full variable domain is DTGVSQNPRHKITKRGQNVTFRCDPISEHNRLYWYRQTLGQGPEFLTYFQNEAQLEKSRLLSDRFSAERPKGSFSTLEIQRTEQGDSAMYLCASSLDTLHREGTFIQYFGAGTRLSVL.